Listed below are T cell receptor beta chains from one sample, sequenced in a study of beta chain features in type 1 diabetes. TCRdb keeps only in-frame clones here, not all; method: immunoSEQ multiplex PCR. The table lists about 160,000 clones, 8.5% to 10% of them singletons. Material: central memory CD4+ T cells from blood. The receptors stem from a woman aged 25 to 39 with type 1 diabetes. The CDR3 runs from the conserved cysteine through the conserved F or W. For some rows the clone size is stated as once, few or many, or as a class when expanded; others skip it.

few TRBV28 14 CASSSGTGETEAFF
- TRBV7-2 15 CASSLKAGGGVEQYF
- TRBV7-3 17 CASSQVTSGVGPDEQFF
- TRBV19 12 CASSQAEYGYTF
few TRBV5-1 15 CASSLGSSGIYEQFF
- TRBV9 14 CASSVGLAVREQFF
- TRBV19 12 CASTRGNQPQHF
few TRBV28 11 CASRRTGGAFF
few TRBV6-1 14 CASTGMGGGTEAFF
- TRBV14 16 CASSQDWRQGDQPQHF
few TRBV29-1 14 CSVEDTQSRDREIF
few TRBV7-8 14 CASSPQGDSLPQHF
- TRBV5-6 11 CASSFDRGYTF
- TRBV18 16 CASSPGGGSGANVLTF
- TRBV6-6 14 CASSRREQFNEQFF
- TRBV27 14 CASSPSSLNTEAFF
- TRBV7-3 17 CASSATGGQGDTGELFF
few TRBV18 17 CASSRETGTGTFYEQYF
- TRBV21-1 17 CASSMRLAGTARNIQYF
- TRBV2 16 CASSEALPGQSYGYTF
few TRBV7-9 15 CASSRSEALTDTQYF
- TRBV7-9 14 CASSSEGQGAGYTF
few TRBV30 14 CAWGWGGRENEQFF
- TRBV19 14 CASIPGQATQPQHF
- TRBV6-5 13 CASSDVNYYPQFF
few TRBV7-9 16 CASSSGTAAPHQPQHF
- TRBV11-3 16 CASSLRAGSSYNEQFF
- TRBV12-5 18 CASGLVLDGRASFGEQFF
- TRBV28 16 CASSLGSAGFGSEQFF
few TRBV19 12 CATTGNNYGYTF
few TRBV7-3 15 CASSPPGHDFNEQFF
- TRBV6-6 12 CAISYRNTEAFF
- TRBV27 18 CASSSGNLARPGDTEAFF
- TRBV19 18 CASSIRDRGLSGANVLTF
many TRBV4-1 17 CASSQEQGTSGYNEQFF
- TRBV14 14 CASSQGAGAETQYF
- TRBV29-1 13 CSVGASGTDTQYF
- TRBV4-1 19 CASSHALAQRGASNTEAFF
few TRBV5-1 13 CASSLVGLNEQFF
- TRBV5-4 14 CASSQDVQIYEQYF
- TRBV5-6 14 CASRAGTGGDEQYF
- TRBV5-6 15 CASSFWDRPNYGYTF
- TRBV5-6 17 CASSLITGTVSSYEQYF
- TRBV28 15 CASRSPGGSSYEQYF
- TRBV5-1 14 CASSFQGAGETQYF
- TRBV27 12 CASSFSGSEQYF
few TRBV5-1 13 CASRLDSYNEQFF
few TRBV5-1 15 CASSLEFEGATEAFF
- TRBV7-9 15 CASSLGLAGVETQYF
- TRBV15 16 CATSRTGHVPYYEQYF
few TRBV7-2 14 CASRRDRFNTEAFF
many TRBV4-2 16 CASSRVPSGVVYEQYF
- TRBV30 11 CAWSPLETQYF
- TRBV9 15 CASSVTGLGTNEQFF
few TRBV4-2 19 CASSQKGGLFGGGYNEQFF
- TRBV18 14 CASSPRGTNTEAFF